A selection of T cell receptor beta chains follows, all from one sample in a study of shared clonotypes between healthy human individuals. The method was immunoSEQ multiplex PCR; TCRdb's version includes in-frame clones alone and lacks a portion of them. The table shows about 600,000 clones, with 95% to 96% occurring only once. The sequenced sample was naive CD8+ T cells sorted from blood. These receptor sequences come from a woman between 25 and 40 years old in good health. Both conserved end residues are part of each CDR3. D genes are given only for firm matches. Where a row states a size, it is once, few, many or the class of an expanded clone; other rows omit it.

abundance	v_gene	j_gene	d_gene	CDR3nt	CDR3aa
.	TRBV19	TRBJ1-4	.	TGTGCCAGTAGTATGGAGGCAGGGAATGAAAAACTGTTTTTT	CASSMEAGNEKLFF
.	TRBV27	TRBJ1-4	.	TGTGCCAGCAGCTCCGGGGGAGGAAAACTGTTTTTT	CASSSGGGKLFF
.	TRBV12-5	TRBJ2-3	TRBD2	TGTGCTAGTGGTTTGGCCTCCCCGACTAGCGGGAGCACAGATACGCAGTATTTT	CASGLASPTSGSTDTQYF
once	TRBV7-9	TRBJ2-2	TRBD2	TGTGCCAGCAGCTTAACTACTAGCGGGAGGAACACCGGGGAGCTGTTTTTT	CASSLTTSGRNTGELFF
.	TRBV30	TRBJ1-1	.	TGTGCCTGGAGTTATACAGTGAACACTGAAGCTTTCTTT	CAWSYTVNTEAFF
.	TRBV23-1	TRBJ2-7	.	TGCGCCAGCAGTCCCAGTGCCAATTACGAGCAGTACTTC	CASSPSANYEQYF
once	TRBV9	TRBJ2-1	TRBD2	TGTGCCAGCAGCGTAGATTCTGGACTAGCGGGTTTAAGCAATGAGCAGTTCTTC	CASSVDSGLAGLSNEQFF
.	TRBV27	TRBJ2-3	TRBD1	TGTGCCAGCAGTACCCGGACAGGGATTTACACAGATACGCAGTATTTT	CASSTRTGIYTDTQYF
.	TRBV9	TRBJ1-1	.	TGTGCCAGCAGCGTCTCTTGGGGGAACACTGAAGCTTTCTTT	CASSVSWGNTEAFF
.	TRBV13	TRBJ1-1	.	TGTGCCAGCAGCTCCCAGGGTGGGGGAACTGAAGCTTTCTTT	CASSSQGGGTEAFF
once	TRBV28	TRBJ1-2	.	TGTGCCAGCAGTTTGCCAGGGAGGGATGGCTACACCTTC	CASSLPGRDGYTF
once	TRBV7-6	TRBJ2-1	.	TGTGCCAGCAGCTTAGCGGCTAGCCGTGAGCAGTTCTTC	CASSLAASREQFF
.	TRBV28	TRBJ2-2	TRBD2	TGTGCCAGCAGTTTGGGGGGACTAGCGGGCCTACACGTTGGGACCGGGGAGCTGTTTTTT	CASSLGGLAGLHVGTGELFF
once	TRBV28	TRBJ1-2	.	TGTGCCAGCAGTTTAAGGGCCGGGTATGGCTACACCTTC	CASSLRAGYGYTF
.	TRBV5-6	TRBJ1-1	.	TGTGCCAGCAGCTTTATTGCCGGGATGGGCGGGAGGGACGCTGAAGCTTTCTTT	CASSFIAGMGGRDAEAFF
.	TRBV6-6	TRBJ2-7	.	TGTGCCAGCTGGGCAGGGGATAGCTCCTACGAGCAGTACTTC	CASWAGDSSYEQYF
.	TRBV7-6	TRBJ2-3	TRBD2	TGTGCCAGCAGCGATCGAGGACTAGCGGGATCAGGCGCAGATACGCAGTATTTT	CASSDRGLAGSGADTQYF
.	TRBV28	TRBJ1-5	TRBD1	TGTGCCAGCAGTCCGACAGGGGGTAGCAATCAGCCCCAGCATTTT	CASSPTGGSNQPQHF
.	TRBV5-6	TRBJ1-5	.	TGTGCCAGCAGCTTGGGAGCAGGGGCCCGAAATCAGCCCCAGCATTTT	CASSLGAGARNQPQHF
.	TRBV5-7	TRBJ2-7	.	TGTGCCAGCAGCCTAGGTGGGGGTTCCGAGCAGTACTTC	CASSLGGGSEQYF
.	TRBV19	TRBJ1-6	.	TGTGCCAGTAGTCTCGAACAGGGACGCGATTCACCCCTCCACTTT	CASSLEQGRDSPLHF
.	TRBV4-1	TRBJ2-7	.	TGCGCCAGCAGCCAGCTAACCAGGGCCGGGACCTCCTACGAGCAGTACTTC	CASSQLTRAGTSYEQYF
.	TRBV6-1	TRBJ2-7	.	TGTGCCAGCAGTGAAGATTATCACGAGCAGTACTTC	CASSEDYHEQYF
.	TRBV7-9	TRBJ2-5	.	TGTGCCAGCAGACCCGACGCAGGAAGCCAAGAGACCCAGTACTTC	CASRPDAGSQETQYF
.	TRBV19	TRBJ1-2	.	TGTGCCAGTAGCCTCAGTAAACTCTATGGCTACACCTTC	CASSLSKLYGYTF
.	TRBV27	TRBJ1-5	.	TGTGCCAGCAGTTTATCGACCGGGCCCAATCAGCCCCAGCATTTT	CASSLSTGPNQPQHF
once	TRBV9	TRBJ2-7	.	TGTGCCAGCAGCGGTAGCTACGAGCAGTACTTC	CASSGSYEQYF
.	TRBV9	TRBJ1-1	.	TGTGCCAGCAGCTCCACAGGTTACACTGAAGCTTTCTTT	CASSSTGYTEAFF
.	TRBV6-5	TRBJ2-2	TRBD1	TGTGCCCAGGGGGCCGGACGCACCGGGGAGCTGTTTTTT	CAQGAGRTGELFF
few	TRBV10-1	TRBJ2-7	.	TGCGCCAGCAGTGCCGGATCCTACGAGCAGTACTTC	CASSAGSYEQYF
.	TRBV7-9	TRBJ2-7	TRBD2	TGTGCCAGCAGCGCGGGACTAGCGGACTCCTACGAGCAGTACTTC	CASSAGLADSYEQYF
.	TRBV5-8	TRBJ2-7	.	TGTGCCAGCAGCGAAGGACTTGTCGAGCAGTACTTC	CASSEGLVEQYF
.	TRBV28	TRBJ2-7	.	TGTGCCAGCAGTTTGGTGAGAAGCTACGAGCAGTACTTC	CASSLVRSYEQYF
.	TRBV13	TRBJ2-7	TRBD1	TGTGCCAGCAGCATTGGACAGGGAAGGGGCTACGAGCAGTACTTC	CASSIGQGRGYEQYF
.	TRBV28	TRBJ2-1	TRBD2	TGTGCCAGCAGTTTCCTAGCGGGAGGGCAGGATGAGCAGTTCTTC	CASSFLAGGQDEQFF
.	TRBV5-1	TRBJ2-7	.	TGCGCCAGCAGCTTGGGGGCAGGGTCGCCCTACGAGCAGTACTTC	CASSLGAGSPYEQYF
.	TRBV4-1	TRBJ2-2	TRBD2	TGCGCCAGCAGCCAACACTACTTACTAGCGGGCCTGGGGACCGGGGAGCTGTTTTTT	CASSQHYLLAGLGTGELFF
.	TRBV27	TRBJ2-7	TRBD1	TGTGCCAGCAGTTCTACCGGGACAGCCTACGAGCAGTACTTC	CASSSTGTAYEQYF
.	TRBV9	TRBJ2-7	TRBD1	TGTGCCAGCAGCGCCGAGACAGGGGGAATTCCCCTCGAGCAGTACTTC	CASSAETGGIPLEQYF
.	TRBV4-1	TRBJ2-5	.	TGCGCCAGCAGCCAAGCCGGAGAGACCCAGTACTTC	CASSQAGETQYF
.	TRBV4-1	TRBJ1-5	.	TGCGCCAGCAGCCACCGACGGACCTCTGGTAGCAATCAGCCCCAGCATTTT	CASSHRRTSGSNQPQHF
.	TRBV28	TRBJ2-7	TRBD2	TGTGCCAGCAGTTTTAGTCAGGCTAGCGGGACCTACGAGCAGTACTTC	CASSFSQASGTYEQYF
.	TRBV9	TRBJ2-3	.	TGTGCCAGCAGCGTGGATCCGGGCAGTGAAGATTTCACAGATACGCAGTATTTT	CASSVDPGSEDFTDTQYF
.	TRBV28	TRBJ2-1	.	TGTGCCAGCCGGGCCCTGGGTGGTGAGCAGTTCTTC	CASRALGGEQFF
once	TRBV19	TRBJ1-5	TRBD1	TGTGCCAGTAGTCCTCGGACAGGGGATGATCAGCCCCAGCATTTT	CASSPRTGDDQPQHF
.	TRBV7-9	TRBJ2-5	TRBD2	TGTGCCAGCAGTTCCGAGCGGGATTGGGAGACCCAGTACTTC	CASSSERDWETQYF
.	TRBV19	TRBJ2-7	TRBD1	TGTGCCAGTAGTTCCACCGACAGGGTCCCTTTGGGGCAGTACTTC	CASSSTDRVPLGQYF
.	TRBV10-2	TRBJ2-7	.	TGCGCCAGCAGTGGTTATGAGGAAAACGCATCCTACGAGCAGTACTTC	CASSGYEENASYEQYF
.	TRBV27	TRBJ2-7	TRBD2	TGTGCCAGCAGTCCCCTAGCGGGTTCCTACGAGCAGTACTTC	CASSPLAGSYEQYF
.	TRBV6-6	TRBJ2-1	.	TGTGCCAGCACCATCGGGAGTTTGTCCTACAATGAGCAGTTCTTC	CASTIGSLSYNEQFF
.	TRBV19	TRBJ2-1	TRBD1	TGTGCCAGTAGTATATCTACTGGACAGGGGAGATACGACAATGAGCAGTTCTTC	CASSISTGQGRYDNEQFF
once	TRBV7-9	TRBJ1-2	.	TGTGCCAGCAGCCTATTCTATGGCTACACCTTC	CASSLFYGYTF
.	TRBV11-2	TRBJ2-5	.	TGTGCCAGCAGCTTAGAGGCAGGGGGGTGGGTAGAGACCCAGTACTTC	CASSLEAGGWVETQYF
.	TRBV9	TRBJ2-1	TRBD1	TGTGCCAGCAGCGAGCAGGACAGGACATATCCCTACAATGAGCAGTTCTTC	CASSEQDRTYPYNEQFF
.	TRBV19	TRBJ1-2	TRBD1	TGTGCCACCTCTTATTGGACAGGACCGTCGGGAGAGGATGGCTACACCTTC	CATSYWTGPSGEDGYTF
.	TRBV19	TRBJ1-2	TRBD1	TGTGCCAGTAATGGGACAGTGTATGGCTACACCTTC	CASNGTVYGYTF
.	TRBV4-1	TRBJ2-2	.	TGCGCCAGCAGCCCCTCGGACACGAACACCGGGGAGCTGTTTTTT	CASSPSDTNTGELFF
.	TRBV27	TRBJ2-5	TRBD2	TGTGCCAGCAGTTCGGATCTAGCGGGAGCCTCACAAGAGACCCAGTACTTC	CASSSDLAGASQETQYF
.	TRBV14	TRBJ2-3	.	TGTGCCAGCAGCCAAGGATCTAGCAGCTTCACAGATACGCAGTATTTT	CASSQGSSSFTDTQYF
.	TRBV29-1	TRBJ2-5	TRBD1	TGCAGCGTCCCCACTTTGGACAGGGGGCGAGCCCAAGAGACCCAGTACTTC	CSVPTLDRGRAQETQYF